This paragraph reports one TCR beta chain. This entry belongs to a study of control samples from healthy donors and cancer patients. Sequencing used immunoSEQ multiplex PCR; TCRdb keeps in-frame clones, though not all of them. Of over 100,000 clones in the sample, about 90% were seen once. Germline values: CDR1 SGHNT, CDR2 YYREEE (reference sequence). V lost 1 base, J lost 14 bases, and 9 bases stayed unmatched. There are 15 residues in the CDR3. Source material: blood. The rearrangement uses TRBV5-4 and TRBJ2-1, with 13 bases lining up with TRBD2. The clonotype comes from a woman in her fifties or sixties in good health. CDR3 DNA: TGTGCCAGCAGCTTGAGTGGGGGAACTAGCGGGAGGGAGTTCTTC. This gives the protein CASSLSGGTSGREFF. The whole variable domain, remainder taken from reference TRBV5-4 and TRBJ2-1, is ETGVTQSPTHLIKTRGQQVTLRCSSQSGHNTVSWYQQALGQGPQFIFQYYREEENGRGNFPPRFSGLQFPNYSSELNVNALELDDSALYLCASSLSGGTSGREFFGPGTRLTVL.